This is a list of T cell receptor beta chains from one sample in a study of blood T cell repertoires in COVID-19. Sequencing was performed with immunoSEQ multiplex PCR; in TCRdb, only in-frame clones are kept and a portion is missing. The table records about 96,000 clones, around 85% of them present only once. The specimen was peripheral blood. The receptors originated from a woman aged 55-69 years with acute or convalescent COVID-19. The CDR3 runs from the conserved cysteine through the conserved F or W. A D gene is named only where the DNA matches it firmly. Clone sizes are given selectively: once, few, many, or a class where the clone is expanded.

cdr3_aa	cdr3_nt	v_call	j_call	clone_size	d_call
CASSLSSAEQYF	TGCGCCAGCAGCTTGTCTAGCGCCGAGCAGTACTTC	TRBV5-1	TRBJ2-7	-	-
CASRGQGESQPQHF	TGTGCCAGCAGAGGACAGGGAGAGAGTCAGCCCCAGCATTTT	TRBV28	TRBJ1-5	once	TRBD1
CASSDRVAAPGNTIYF	TGTGCCAGCAGTGACAGGGTGGCGGCCCCTGGAAACACCATATATTTT	TRBV2	TRBJ1-3	-	-
CASSLFYPGMPTEAFF	TGTGCCAGCAGCTTGTTTTATCCGGGGATGCCAACTGAAGCTTTCTTT	TRBV5-6	TRBJ1-1	-	-
CASSPGTGGTNYGYTF	TGCGCCAGCAGCCCCGGGACAGGGGGGACTAACTATGGCTACACCTTC	TRBV4-1	TRBJ1-2	-	TRBD1
CASSQDQGISYGYTF	TGCGCCAGCAGCCAAGATCAGGGGATCTCATATGGCTACACCTTC	TRBV4-3	TRBJ1-2	-	-
CASSLSVLAEYNEQFF	TGCGCCAGCAGCTTGTCGGTACTAGCGGAATACAATGAGCAGTTCTTC	TRBV5-1	TRBJ2-1	-	TRBD2
CASSPGGIPGYTF	TGTGCCAGCAGCCCAGGGGGGATTCCTGGCTACACCTTC	TRBV11-2	TRBJ1-2	-	TRBD1
CASSSVGRGPDTQYF	TGCGCCAGCAGCTCCGTGGGCAGGGGCCCAGATACGCAGTATTTT	TRBV5-1	TRBJ2-3	-	-
CASSESGQYQGYTF	TGTGCCAGCAGTGAGTCGGGACAGTATCAGGGCTACACCTTC	TRBV6-1	TRBJ1-2	-	TRBD1
CASSAKGGSNQPQHF	TGTGCCAGCAGTGCAAAAGGGGGTAGCAATCAGCCCCAGCATTTT	TRBV9	TRBJ1-5	-	-
CASSLSWTGNQPQHF	TGTGCCAGCAGTTTATCTTGGACAGGCAATCAGCCCCAGCATTTT	TRBV27	TRBJ1-5	-	-
CASRPRGGGSYEQYF	TGTGCCAGCAGGCCGAGGGGCGGGGGGTCGTACGAGCAGTACTTC	TRBV7-8	TRBJ2-7	-	TRBD2
CASKRGTAQETQYF	TGTGCCAGTAAGCGAGGGACAGCCCAAGAGACCCAGTACTTC	TRBV19	TRBJ2-5	-	TRBD1
CSATPDRGRQFF	TGCAGCGCCACGCCCGACAGGGGACGGCAGTTCTTC	TRBV29-1	TRBJ2-1	-	TRBD1
CASSQGQKNTEAFF	TGTGCCAGCAGCCAAGGACAGAAGAACACTGAAGCTTTCTTT	TRBV3-1/TRBV3-2	TRBJ1-1	once	-
CASSLTLRGGADTQYF	TGTGCCAGCAGCTTGACCCTTAGGGGGGGGGCGGATACGCAGTATTTT	TRBV7-8	TRBJ2-3	once	-
CASSQVGGGYTF	TGCGCCAGCAGCCAAGTGGGGGGTGGCTACACCTTC	TRBV4-3	TRBJ1-2	-	-
CASRGTDGNTIYF	TGTGCCAGCAGAGGGACAGACGGAAACACCATATATTTT	TRBV12-3/TRBV12-4	TRBJ1-3	-	TRBD1
CASSFLADTEAFF	TGTGCCAGCAGCTTTCTGGCAGACACTGAAGCTTTCTTT	TRBV5-5	TRBJ1-1	-	-
CASSYERYEQYF	TGTGCCAGCAGTTACGAGAGATACGAGCAGTACTTC	TRBV6-2/TRBV6-3	TRBJ2-7	-	-
CASSREGTGLKQYF	TGTGCCAGCAGCCGCGAAGGGACAGGGCTCAAGCAGTACTTC	TRBV3-1/TRBV3-2	TRBJ2-7	-	TRBD1
CASSLRGEMNTEAFF	TGCGCCAGCAGCTTGCGGGGGGAGATGAACACTGAAGCTTTCTTT	TRBV5-1	TRBJ1-1	-	-
CSVRLDSGNQPQHF	TGCAGCGTTAGGCTGGACAGTGGCAATCAGCCCCAGCATTTT	TRBV29-1	TRBJ1-5	many	-
CASQTPGVRTEAFF	TGTGCCAGCCAAACCCCAGGGGTGAGGACTGAAGCTTTCTTT	TRBV6-5	TRBJ1-1	-	-
CARQDRSSYNSPLHF	TGTGCCAGACAAGACAGGAGCTCCTATAATTCACCCCTCCACTTT	TRBV2	TRBJ1-6	once	-
CASELAYEQYF	TGTGCCAGTGAGTTGGCCTACGAGCAGTACTTC	TRBV2	TRBJ2-7	-	-
CASSLGMAYEQYF	TGTGCCAGCAGTCTCGGGATGGCCTACGAGCAGTACTTC	TRBV27	TRBJ2-7	-	-
CAIRGQINEKLFF	TGTGCCATCAGGGGACAGATTAATGAAAAACTGTTTTTT	TRBV10-3	TRBJ1-4	once	TRBD1
CAQKMAGGVKNIQYF	TGTGCCCAGAAGATGGCGGGGGGGGTCAAAAACATTCAGTACTTC	TRBV30	TRBJ2-4	-	TRBD2
CATSPGQGANQPQHF	TGTGCCACGTCCCCGGGACAGGGGGCAAATCAGCCCCAGCATTTT	TRBV15	TRBJ1-5	once	TRBD1
CASSPRLAIITDTQYF	TGTGCCAGCAGCCCAAGACTAGCGATCATCACAGATACGCAGTATTTT	TRBV7-6	TRBJ2-3	few	TRBD2
CASRGGGNTIYF	TGCGCCAGTAGGGGAGGGGGAAACACCATATATTTT	TRBV10-2	TRBJ1-3	once	-
CASSMSGGAFGTEAFF	TGTGCCAGTAGTATGTCTGGGGGGGCTTTTGGCACTGAAGCTTTCTTT	TRBV19	TRBJ1-1	-	-
CASSKGRGMSNEKLFF	TGTGCCAGCAGCAAGGGCAGGGGAATGTCTAATGAAAAACTGTTTTTT	TRBV9	TRBJ1-4	-	-
CASSLDPGWNSPLHF	TGTGCCAGCAGTTTAGACCCAGGGTGGAATTCACCCCTCCACTTT	TRBV27	TRBJ1-6	-	-
CASYTGGDGGNTIYF	TGTGCCAGCTATACAGGGGGCGATGGAGGAAACACCATATATTTT	TRBV6-5	TRBJ1-3	-	TRBD1
CASSPPGRRSEDYGYTF	TGTGCCAGCTCACCACCGGGGAGGAGGTCGGAAGACTATGGCTACACCTTC	TRBV18	TRBJ1-2	-	-
CASPYPERRYQPQHF	TGTGCCAGCCCCTACCCCGAACGAAGATATCAGCCCCAGCATTTT	TRBV21-1	TRBJ1-5	-	-
CAWSRGQYNQPQHF	TGTGCCTGGAGCCGCGGACAGTACAATCAGCCCCAGCATTTT	TRBV30	TRBJ1-5	once	-
CASSPQGLGNQPQHF	TGTGCCAGTAGTCCCCAGGGGCTGGGGAATCAGCCCCAGCATTTT	TRBV19	TRBJ1-5	-	-
CASSFSGSTDTQYF	TGTGCCAGCAGCTTTAGCGGCAGCACAGATACGCAGTATTTT	TRBV7-2	TRBJ2-3	few	-
CASSEQGAQGQPQHF	TGCGCCAGCAGCGAACAGGGGGCGCAGGGTCAGCCCCAGCATTTT	TRBV5-1	TRBJ1-5	-	TRBD1
CAWSVIGDTQYF	TGTGCCTGGAGTGTAATCGGGGATACGCAGTATTTT	TRBV30	TRBJ2-3	-	-
CASSLRADNEKLFF	TGTGCCAGCAGCCTCAGGGCGGACAATGAAAAACTGTTTTTT	TRBV2	TRBJ1-4	few	-
CAWNRDPNTEAFF	TGTGCCTGGAACCGGGATCCGAACACTGAAGCTTTCTTT	TRBV30	TRBJ1-1	-	-
CASSEVQEGSYEQYF	TGTGCCAGCAGTGAAGTACAGGAAGGTTCCTACGAGCAGTACTTC	TRBV6-1	TRBJ2-7	few	-
CASSHLTGGQQQYF	TGCGCCAGCAGCCACCTTACCGGTGGGCAGCAGCAGTACTTC	TRBV4-1	TRBJ2-7	-	-
CASSLREAGYTF	TGTGCCAGCAGTTTACGAGAGGCTGGCTACACCTTC	TRBV28	TRBJ1-2	once	-
CSEASRGTQYF	TGCAGTGAGGCCAGCCGGGGGACCCAGTACTTC	TRBV20-1	TRBJ2-5	-	-
CASNPGQSRYGYTF	TGTGCCAGCAACCCAGGGCAGTCTAGGTATGGCTACACCTTC	TRBV7-2	TRBJ1-2	-	-
CASRRGQDYGYTF	TGTGCCAGCCGGCGGGGGCAGGACTATGGCTACACCTTC	TRBV6-5	TRBJ1-2	once	-
CASSRTPTSYEQYF	TGTGCCAGCAGCCGGACTCCTACCTCCTACGAGCAGTACTTC	TRBV11-2	TRBJ2-7	-	-